A selection of T cell receptor beta chains follows, all from one sample in a study of identical twins. TCRdb reprocessed the 5' RACE reads with MiXCR, giving one entry per CDR3 protein. The sample lists hundreds of thousands of distinct CDR3 sequences, more than 8% occurring once. The data also belong to a second study, concerning yellow fever vaccine responses in identical twins.

Sample: CD8+ T cells sorted from blood. The receptors come from a woman between 18 and 29 years old in good health. Both conserved end residues are part of each CDR3. The size entry is marked missing in some rows and otherwise reads once, few, many or a size class.

clone_size j_call v_call cdr3_aa
few TRBJ1-2 TRBV3-1 CASRHSDTQKYGYTF
many TRBJ2-2 TRBV3-1 CASSQDLAGPTHNPGELFF
- TRBJ2-1 TRBV7-9 CASSLLTLAVYNEQFF
- TRBJ2-2 TRBV23-1 CASRKHTGELFF
few TRBJ2-5 TRBV14 CASSQGLSWSGLGETQYF
few TRBJ2-3 TRBV7-8 CASSPGIAGGTDTQYF
many TRBJ2-7 TRBV6-2/TRBV6-3 CATTATYEQYF
few TRBJ2-3 TRBV7-6 CASSQILGEGFTDTQYF
- TRBJ2-1 TRBV7-8 CASTQDPRDNEQFF
few TRBJ1-1 TRBV11-2 CASSLGLVGKIGNTEAFF
many TRBJ2-5 TRBV13 CASRAGFQETQYF
- TRBJ2-7 TRBV14 CASSQLAGQATYEQYF
- TRBJ2-3 TRBV11-2 CASSLEQVTDTQYF
few TRBJ2-7 TRBV5-1 CASSWTGGSYEQYF
few TRBJ2-7 TRBV20-1 CSARPVTSGGYEQYF
many TRBJ2-4 TRBV29-1 CSVTDGSKNIQYF
many TRBJ2-1 TRBV27 CASSLGLAAYNEQFF
- TRBJ2-7 TRBV12-3/TRBV12-4 CASSFRDPTGEQYF
many TRBJ1-1 TRBV19 CASSWERQLNTEAFF
few TRBJ2-1 TRBV20-1 CSARVADSETSYNEQFF
- TRBJ2-7 TRBV7-2 CASSYLAGERSYEQYF
few TRBJ1-2 TRBV3-1 CASSTLNDRAYGYTF
few TRBJ2-3 TRBV7-2 CASRKIAGGLADTQYF
few TRBJ2-7 TRBV12-3/TRBV12-4 CASSRTGTTYEQYF
many TRBJ2-7 TRBV7-9 CASSLTGGYHEQYF
few TRBJ1-1 TRBV14 CASSQRRGVNTEAFF
many TRBJ2-5 TRBV4-3 CASSQDFAMYQETQYF
many TRBJ2-1 TRBV4-3 CASSQDRFLNNEQFF
many TRBJ2-2 TRBV6-5 CASSYHRAEAGELFF
once TRBJ2-1 TRBV30 CAWNPSRGTSGYNEQFF
few TRBJ1-6 TRBV9 CASTMSGTPNSPLHF
many TRBJ2-7 TRBV5-1 CASSLYGSGMSSYEQYF
many TRBJ1-1 TRBV28 CASSLTGVNTEAFF
many TRBJ2-3 TRBV6-2/TRBV6-3 CASTHRDPASTDTQYF
few TRBJ2-5 TRBV10-3 CAVRDSNQETQYF
- TRBJ2-2 TRBV11-2 CASVNQGLAGVKTLSTGELFF
- TRBJ2-3 TRBV30 CAWTSGYSDTQYF
many TRBJ1-1 TRBV7-9 CASSLVLDTEAFF
many TRBJ2-1 TRBV11-2 CASSLGQGVYNEQFF
- TRBJ2-7 TRBV20-1 CSARDRVYSYEQYF
many TRBJ2-7 TRBV12-3/TRBV12-4 CASSGGRVEQYF
- TRBJ1-1 TRBV4-3 CASSQDYQNTEAFF
many TRBJ1-1 TRBV12-3/TRBV12-4 CASSMGTVIVTEAFF